The 3 T cell receptor beta chains below all came from one sample that was sequenced in a study of CD8 T cells in Susac syndrome. With random hexamers, reverse transcription was performed on about 0.45 to 1 ug of RNA. From the immunoSEQ multiplex PCR reads, TCRdb called clonotypes with MiXCR, one entry per CDR3 protein. The data show tens of thousands of distinct CDR3 sequences, about 91% seen once. Specimen: CD8+ T cells from PBMCs. The origin of the receptors is a human donor with multiple sclerosis.

J is TRBJ2-7 and V is TRBV19, with TRBD2 identical over 10 bases. There are 15 residues in the CDR3. V shed 3 bases and J 3 bases; nucleotides not matched to a gene: 5. From germline, CDR1 is LNHDA and CDR2 SQIVND (reference sequence). The CDR3 reads CASSMGLASGYEQYF. In DNA form, the CDR3 reads TGTGCCAGTAGTATGGGACTAGCGTCGGGCTACGAGCAGTACTTC.

The J gene is TRBJ2-2, the V gene TRBV27, with TRBD1 matching over 8 bases. Germline CDR1 reads MNHEY; CDR2 reads SMNVEV (reference sequence). This CDR3 has 14 residues. Unmatched junction bases numbered 1, after V lost 3 bases and J lost 4 bases. The CDR3 nucleotides read TGTGCCAGCAGTTTCGGGACAGGCACCGGGGAGCTGTTTTTT. Amino acids: CASSFGTGTGELFF.

This sequence joins TRBV7-9 and TRBJ2-5; unclear D gene. This CDR3 region has 14 residues. In germline, CDR1 is SEHNR, CDR2 FQNEAQ (reference sequence). Trimming cost V 0 bases and J 2 bases, with 7 bases left between them. The CDR3 DNA follows: TGTGCCAGCAGCTTAGCCGGCCAGCAAGAGACCCAGTACTTC. Its translation: CASSLAGQQETQYF. Full variable domain (remainder filled in from reference TRBV7-9 and TRBJ2-5): DTGVSQNPRHKITKRGQNVTFRCDPISEHNRLYWYRQTLGQGPEFLTYFQNEAQLEKSRLLSDRFSAERPKGSFSTLEIQRTEQGDSAMYLCASSLAGQQETQYFGPGTRLLVL.